This TCR beta chain originates from a study of spatial heterogeneity in lung cancer. Study summary: From matched bulk RNA-seq came a T cell module score, which showed a strong correlation with TCR transcript counts in tumor regions. The study, taken as a whole, reports: The number of expanded tumor alpha and beta chains correlated with mutation number. Ubiquitous and regional nonsynonymous mutations were each tracked by the matching count of ubiquitous or regional expanded TCRs.

Each CDR3 protein gets one entry after TCRdb re-called the 5' RACE reads with MiXCR. The table includes thousands of distinct CDR3 sequences, approximately 20% detected once. Judged by abundance, this clonotype is medium-sized. No antigen is known for it. Time point meaning: sample taken at primary tumor resection. This clonotype was sampled from a female donor with early-stage non-small cell lung cancer. The source material was lung tumor tissue, sampled at surgery.

CDR3 in DNA: TGTGCCAGCAGGGCTGGTAGCACAGATACGCAGTATTTT. Its protein is CASRAGSTDTQYF. This chain connects TRBV7-9 to TRBJ2-3; the D is unclear. V was clipped by 6 bases and J by 0 bases, with 7 bases between them. Germline V CDR1 and CDR2: SEHNR, FQNEAQ (reference sequence). This CDR3 comprises 13 residues.